This T cell receptor (beta chain) comes out of a study of monozygotic twins with inflammatory bowel disease. Study-level findings and limits: Especially where disease activity was present, IBD patients had fewer clonotypes in common with others than healthy twins did.

Germline V gene lookup returns CDR1 ENHRY and CDR2 SYGVKD. CDR3 length: 12 amino acids. A word on this clonotype: Its specificity is unknown.

Each donor had 2.5 ml of blood drawn. Via template switching, UMIs carrying a 6-nucleotide sample barcode were introduced. Amplification of TCRalpha and TCRbeta cDNA involved two nested PCRs that ran for approximately 17 and 9 cycles. TCRdb re-called the 5' RACE reads and catalogs CDR3 proteins one per entry, DNA excluded. The repertoire table contains 400,000 to 500,000 distinct CDR3 sequences. The chain has TRBV10-3 and TRBJ2-5. The sample consisted of blood. The TCR was taken from a human donor with ulcerative colitis or Crohn's disease, or a healthy co-twin of an affected twin (not recorded which). This CDR3 is CAISERQETQYF.